This T cell receptor (beta chain) was found in a study of beta chain features in type 1 diabetes. Study results and caveats: Shortening that was moderate but significant affected the TCRB CDR3s of Type 1 diabetes patients in all four CD4+ subsets.

Trimming removed 0 bases from V and 2 bases from J; junction bases left unmatched: 2. The CDR3 is 15 residues long. Germline CDR1 and CDR2: SGHRS and YFSETQ. TCRB transcripts that were expressed got sequenced, as all of the isolated RNA had been reverse transcribed. Libraries were prepared by immunoSEQ multiplex PCR; TCRdb keeps only in-frame clonotypes and omits some of them. The table includes about 160,000 clones, 9% detected once. On this clone: Its antigen remains unidentified.

This sequence joins TRBV5-1 and TRBJ2-1, with TRBD2 matching 7 bases. Specimen: central memory CD4+ T cells from blood. This sequence was found in a woman in her twenties or thirties with type 1 diabetes. CDR3 DNA sequence: TGCGCCAGCAGCTTGGACAGCGGGACCTACAATGAGCAGTTCTTC. Protein: CASSLDSGTYNEQFF.